The 31 T cell receptor beta chains below were found in one sample sequenced in a study of blood T cells in healthy people across ages. Primed by a sample-barcoded 5' primer and a J-beta primer mix, a second PCR proceeded for 7 to 11 cycles. TCRdb reanalysed the 5' RACE reads using MiXCR and keeps one entry per CDR3 protein. In the table there are approximately 730,000 distinct CDR3 sequences, 50% to 65% of which are singletons. The sequencing input was blood. Source of these receptors: an elderly man in good health.

This chain uses TRBV20-1 with TRBJ2-5, with TRBD2 matching over 9 bases. Germline V CDR1 and CDR2: DFQATT, SNEGSKA (reference sequence). This CDR3 has 15 amino acids. Unmatched junction bases numbered 7, after V lost 1 base and J lost 4 bases. The CDR3 nucleotides are TGCAGTGCTAGAGGAGGCGGGAGGGCCAGAGAGACCCAGTACTTC. Amino acids: CSARGGGRARETQYF.

As to this clonotype: One junction end disagrees with the germline gene, perhaps due to a read error. The chain joins TRBV5-1 to TRBJ2-1; D perhaps matches TRBD2 (7 bases). The CDR3 consists of 14 residues. The germline V gene has CDR1 SGHRS and CDR2 YFSETQ. The CDR3 nucleotides are TGTGCCAGCAGTTTCGGAGGGGGGGGCAATGAGCAGTTCTTC. Its translation: CASSFGGGGNEQFF.

The V and J genes are TRBV2 and TRBJ2-6; a weak D match, TRBD2 (5 bases). The V gene lost 6 bases and the J gene lost 0 bases, with 9 bases spanning the gap. Germline V gene lookup returns CDR1 SNHLY and CDR2 FYNNEI. The CDR3 totals 15 residues. CDR3 loop: CASRERTSGANVLTF. DNA for the CDR3: TGTGCCAGCAGGGAGCGGACCTCTGGGGCCAACGTCCTGACTTTC.

This chain joins TRBV7-9 and TRBJ2-7; D unclear. The CDR3 runs 13 residues. The germline CDR1 and CDR2 sequences are SEHNR and FQNEAQ (reference sequence). V was cut by 8 bases and J by 2 bases, with 13 bases left in between. The CDR3 reads CASQPRAAYEQYF. The CDR3 DNA is TGTGCCAGCCAGCCCCGCGCGGCCTACGAGCAGTACTTC.

On this clonotype itself: The junction differs from germline at one of its ends, possibly a read error. The chain couples TRBV9 to TRBJ2-3; D gene ambiguous. Germline V gene sequence: CDR1 SGDLS, CDR2 YYNGEE. The CDR3 loop spans 15 amino acids. The CDR3 is CASSVVGSDTDTQYF. CDR3 nucleotides: TGTGCTAGCAGCGTAGTAGGGTCGGACACAGATACGCAGTATTTT.

This clonotype was counted a few times. V is TRBV13 and J is TRBJ1-5; no clear D. The CDR3 consists of 16 residues. In germline, CDR1 is PRHDT, CDR2 FYEKMQ (reference sequence). V lost 2 bases and J 3 bases, leaving 14 bases between the germline ends. CDR3: CASSLFASGANQPQHF. CDR3 DNA sequence: TGTGCCAGCAGCTTATTCGCTTCGGGAGCCAATCAGCCCCAGCATTTT.

This chain connects TRBV5-1 to TRBJ2-2, with D maybe TRBD1 (5 bases). Per the germline V gene, CDR1 is SGHRS and CDR2 is YFSETQ. V lost 4 bases, J lost 3 bases, and 10 bases lay in between. The CDR3 runs 14 residues. The CDR3 sequence: CASSRQGDTGELFF. For the CDR3, the DNA is TGCGCCAGCAGCAGGCAGGGCGACACCGGGGAGCTGTTTTTT. Full variable domain (rest looked up from reference TRBV5-1 and TRBJ2-2): KAGVTQTPRYLIKTRGQQVTLSCSPISGHRSVSWYQQTPGQGLQFLFEYFSETQRNKGNFPGRFSGRQFSNSRSEMNVSTLELGDSALYLCASSRQGDTGELFFGEGSRLTVL.

This rearrangement joins TRBV5-1 to TRBJ2-1; D possibly corresponds to TRBD2 (7 bases). V was shortened by 0 bases and J by 15 bases, with 16 bases between the two germline ends. The CDR3 consists of 13 residues. From germline, CDR1 is SGHRS and CDR2 YFSETQ. The CDR3 is CASSLGGGDTRFF. The CDR3 coding sequence is TGCGCCAGCAGCTTGGGGGGGGGCGACACTCGGTTCTTC.

In its sample, this clonotype was seen once. The chain recombines TRBV25-1 with TRBJ2-1, with D maybe TRBD1 (6 bases). V shed 2 bases and J shed 9 bases, with 11 bases lying between them. This CDR3 is built from 13 residues. Germline V CDR1 and CDR2: MGHDK, SYGVNS. CDR3 loop: CASSERQVGEQFF. CDR3 coding DNA: TGTGCCAGCAGTGAACGACAGGTCGGTGAGCAGTTCTTC.

This clonotype was recorded once. The rearrangement links TRBV25-1 to TRBJ1-1, with TRBD1 as a possible D gene (5 bases). CDR1 and CDR2 (germline): MGHDK, SYGVNS. There are 12 residues in the CDR3. Trimming took off 0 bases at V and 8 bases at J, with 7 bases between the two ends. CDR3 nucleotides: TGTGCCAGCAGTGAATACCCAGGGGAAGCTTTCTTT. Residues: CASSEYPGEAFF.

V usage is TRBV5-1 and J usage is TRBJ2-3, with 7 bases aligning to TRBD2. The CDR3 is 13 amino acids. With V trimmed by 3 bases and J by 14 bases, 12 bases remained unmatched. Germline V lookup: CDR1 SGHRS, CDR2 YFSETQ. For the CDR3, the DNA is TGCGCCAGCAGCTCGAGCGGGGAGAGATACGCGTATTTT. Its protein is CASSSSGERYAYF.

The chain joins TRBV29-1 to TRBJ1-2, with D possibly TRBD1 on 6 matching bases. Per the germline V gene, CDR1 is SQVTM and CDR2 is ANQGSEA. The CDR3 has 13 residues. The V end lost 4 bases, the J end lost 6 bases, and 15 bases lay between the germline ends. In nucleotides, the CDR3 is TGCAGCGTTGTTGGGGGCTGGGCTGATGGCTACACCTTC. Encoded protein: CSVVGGWADGYTF. The full variable domain, rest sourced from reference TRBV29-1 and TRBJ1-2, is SAVISQKPSRDICQRGTSLTIQCQVDSQVTMMFWYRQQPGQSLTLIATANQGSEATYESGFVIDKFPISRPNLTFSTLTVSNMSPEDSSIYLCSVVGGWADGYTFGSGTRLTVV.

The CDR3 coding sequence is TGCAGCGTTGGGGTAGGGGGCGGGCAGCCCCAGCATTTT. Its protein product is CSVGVGGGQPQHF. This rearrangement joins TRBV29-1 to TRBJ1-5; 7 bases match TRBD1. Germline-derived CDR1 and CDR2 are SQVTM and ANQGSEA. CDR3 length equals 13 residues. V was pared by 4 bases and J by 7 bases, with 7 bases of the junction left unmatched.

CDR3 in DNA: TGTGCCAGCAGTTACTCGGATAGGGGGCTAGGGGAACTGTTTTTT. Residues: CASSYSDRGLGELFF. The chain is built from TRBV6-6 and TRBJ1-4; 7 nucleotides align to TRBD1. This CDR3 has 15 residues. Germline loops: CDR1 MNHNY, CDR2 SVGAGI (reference sequence). Trimming at V came to 0 bases and at J to 12 bases, leaving 10 bases not matched to a gene.

The chain has TRBV20-1 and TRBJ2-7; 11 nucleotides line up with TRBD2. CDR3 size: 13 residues. CDR1 DFQATT and CDR2 SNEGSKA come from the germline V gene (reference sequence). V dropped 8 bases and J dropped 0; count of bases not matched to a gene: 3. The CDR3 nucleotides read TGCAGTTCCGGGACTAGCGGCTCCTACGAGCAGTACTTC. As protein: CSSGTSGSYEQYF.

As for this clonotype: Compared with germline, one end of the junction differs, possibly owing to a read error. The chain is built from TRBV4-1 and TRBJ2-3, with TRBD2 identical over 10 bases. This CDR3 comprises 18 residues. The V gene's germline CDR1 is MGHRA and CDR2 YSYEKL. This CDR3 reads CASTQEHLAGVVTDTQYF. CDR3 nucleotide sequence: TGCGCCAGCACCCAAGAGCATCTAGCGGGAGTAGTAACAGATACGCAGTATTTT.

As to this clonotype: Just one base apart from a much larger clone, this may be a read error. The V call is TRBV7-2, the J call TRBJ2-5, with D perhaps matching TRBD1 (5 bases). The V gene's germline CDR1 is SGHTA and CDR2 FQGNSA. V was trimmed by 2 bases and J by 5 bases, leaving 15 bases between them. The CDR3 has 15 amino acids. As DNA, the CDR3 is TGTGCCAGCAGCTTAAGGGGTGGGGTCGGGGAGACCCAGTACTTC. It codes for CASSLRGGVGETQYF.

The V gene is TRBV5-8, the J gene TRBJ1-2, with TRBD1 as a possible D gene (6 bases). The germline V gene encodes CDR1 SGHTS and CDR2 YDEGEE. This CDR3 is built from 17 residues. Trimming left V 4 bases short and J 0 bases short, with 19 bases between. The CDR3 sequence: CASSRSHDRSANYGYTF. DNA of the CDR3: TGTGCCAGCAGCCGAAGCCATGACAGGTCGGCTAACTATGGCTACACCTTC.

This clonotype appeared a few times. The CDR3 DNA sequence: TGTGCCACCAGCAGAGAACCCTTGGCAGGGGCACGGCATGGCTACACCTTC. Translated, it gives CATSREPLAGARHGYTF. This chain connects TRBV15 to TRBJ1-2, with D possibly TRBD1 on 6 matching bases. The CDR3 has 17 amino acids. V lost 0 bases, J lost 6 bases, and 20 bases lay in between. CDR1 is LNHNV and CDR2 is YYDKDF in the germline V gene (reference sequence).

As regards this clonotype: This may be a read error: a much more frequent sequence differs by one nucleotide. DNA of the CDR3: TGTGCCAGCAGCTTAGGGGGTAGCGGCGCCTACGAGCAGTACTTC. It is translated as CASSLGGSGAYEQYF. The chain combines TRBV7-2 with TRBJ2-7; a possible D gene is TRBD2 (6 bases). The ends were cut back, 1 base at V and 2 bases at J, with 12 bases in the middle. The germline gives CDR1 SGHTA, CDR2 FQGNSA. CDR3 length equals 15 residues.

The rearrangement links TRBV5-1 to TRBJ2-7, with D perhaps TRBD2 (6 bases). The CDR3 runs to 15 residues. Trimming removed 1 base from V and 1 base from J, with 12 bases in between. Germline V gene lookup returns CDR1 SGHRS and CDR2 YFSETQ. CDR3 nucleotides: TGCGCCAGCAGCTTGTTCGGCGGGAAATCCTACGAGCAGTACTTC. Translating gives CASSLFGGKSYEQYF.

Of note for this clonotype: Possible read error: a much larger clone is one base away. This sequence joins TRBV25-1 and TRBJ1-2, with D maybe TRBD1 (6 bases). The CDR3 runs to 13 residues. CDR1 and CDR2 (germline): MGHDK, SYGVNS. V lost 4 bases and J 3 bases, leaving 9 bases between the germline ends. CDR3 protein: CASSGGLDYGYTF. The CDR3 DNA reads TGTGCCAGCAGTGGGGGGCTCGACTATGGCTACACCTTC.

The chain is built from TRBV5-1 and TRBJ1-6; D is ambiguous. The CDR3 length is 14 residues. Trimming removed 3 bases from V and 6 bases from J, with 10 bases in between. Germline CDR1 SGHRS, CDR2 YFSETQ. Here the CDR3 reads CASSSGLLNSPLHF. The CDR3 region has the DNA TGCGCCAGCAGCTCCGGACTGCTTAATTCACCCCTCCACTTT.

The gene calls are TRBV6-5 and TRBJ2-3, with 9 bases lining up with TRBD1. Germline CDR1 is MNHEY and CDR2 is SVGAGI. Trimming took 8 bases from V and 2 from J; bases not matched to a gene: 2. The CDR3 is 13 residues long. In nucleotides, the CDR3 is TGTGCCAGCCGGACAGGGGTCACAGATACGCAGTATTTT. Translation gives CASRTGVTDTQYF.

This rearrangement joins TRBV10-3 to TRBJ2-1; 10 nucleotides align to TRBD2. The ends lost 7 bases at V and 4 bases at J; junction bases unmatched: 10. Germline V gives CDR1 ENHRY, CDR2 SYGVKD. The CDR3 length is 16 residues. CDR3: CAITGSGGAGYNEQFF. The CDR3 DNA reads TGTGCCATCACGGGAAGCGGGGGGGCCGGTTACAATGAGCAGTTCTTC.

This clonotype was seen a single time. CDR3 sequence (DNA): TGTGCCAGCAGCTTTGGTCGTGGGGGCGCTTGGGAGACCCAGTACTTC. Its translation is CASSFGRGGAWETQYF. V is TRBV7-8 and J is TRBJ2-5; TRBD1 might be the D (6 bases). Trimming cost V 3 bases and J 5 bases, with 19 bases left between them. CDR3 length: 16 amino acids. The germline V gene encodes CDR1 SGHVS and CDR2 FQNEAQ.

V and J are TRBV7-2 and TRBJ1-1, with D maybe TRBD1 (6 bases). Deletions cut 11 bases from V and 3 bases from J, with 16 bases between. Per the germline V gene, CDR1 is SGHTA and CDR2 is FQGNSA. The CDR3 has 13 residues. CDR3 nucleotide sequence: TGTGCCGCGCCGGGACAACTGGACACTGAAGCTTTCTTT. Translating it yields CAAPGQLDTEAFF.

This clonotype has a single count. The J gene is TRBJ1-2, the V gene TRBV24-1, with D perhaps TRBD1 (6 bases). V was pared by 5 bases and J by 2 bases, with 11 bases between. CDR3 length equals 14 residues. Germline values: CDR1 KGHDR, CDR2 SFDVKD. In DNA, the CDR3 is TGTGCCACCAGTGGGCGGGGGCTCAACTATGGCTACACCTTC. This encodes CATSGRGLNYGYTF.

This clonotype has just a few counts. The V and J genes are TRBV15 and TRBJ2-3, with D tentatively TRBD1 or TRBD2 (5 bases each). V was pared by 5 bases and J by 14 bases, with 20 bases between. Germline V gene lookup returns CDR1 LNHNV and CDR2 YYDKDF (reference sequence). The CDR3 runs 13 residues. CDR3 in amino acids: CATSPERDRYAYF. In DNA form, the CDR3 reads TGTGCCACCAGCCCGGAGAGGGACCGATACGCGTATTTT.

The chain joins TRBV25-1 to TRBJ1-4; TRBD1 matches 11 bases. V shed 1 base, J shed 11 bases, and the junction held 9 bases outside the gene matches. From germline, CDR1 is MGHDK and CDR2 SYGVNS. This CDR3 contains 16 residues. The CDR3 nucleotides read TGTGCCAGCAGTGAATCCAATCCCGGGACAGGGGGTAAACTGTTTTTT. Translating gives CASSESNPGTGGKLFF.

A word on this clonotype: The junction differs from germline at one of its ends, possibly a read error. V and J are TRBV5-1 and TRBJ1-4; the D gene is possibly TRBD1 (6 bases). The CDR3 has 15 residues. Germline lookup yields CDR1 SGHRS and CDR2 YFSETQ. The CDR3: CVSSLPDSLGEKLFF. CDR3 coding DNA: TGCGTCAGCAGCTTGCCGGACAGTCTTGGTGAAAAACTGTTTTTT. The whole variable domain, remainder taken from reference TRBV5-1 and TRBJ1-4, is KAGVTQTPRYLIKTRGQQVTLSCSPISGHRSVSWYQQTPGQGLQFLFEYFSETQRNKGNFPGRFSGRQFSNSRSEMNVSTLELGDSALYLCVSSLPDSLGEKLFFGSGTQLSVL.